This entry concerns a single T cell receptor beta chain. What it recognizes is unknown. This record belongs to a study of T cell responses to AZD1222 COVID-19 vaccine. CDR1 is KGHDR and CDR2 is SFDVKD in the germline V gene. The germline V and J ends were trimmed by 6 bases and 3 bases, with 13 bases remaining between them. The CDR3 is 14 amino acids. Study-wide results and caveats: The number of AZD1222 recipients seropositive at baseline was only 5 to 7. There were mostly white British donors and more females than males, and clonal diversity was possibly underestimated. A rise in Spike-specific TCR breadth and depth followed two AZD1222 doses. Vaccine-associated CD4 TCRs spanned spike, dominant at 160-218 and 743-854.

TCRdb keeps only in-frame clones here, not all; method: immunoSEQ multiplex PCR. The sample shows roughly 79,000 clones, about 92% of them seen only once. The chain carries TRBV24-1 and TRBJ2-5; D may be TRBD1 (7 bases). The source of this sequence is an adult in good health. This specimen consisted of peripheral blood, obtained on day 0 of MenACWY control vaccination. In nucleotides, the CDR3 is TGTGCCACCAGTTTTTCAGGGGGGAAAGAGACCCAGTACTTC. It encodes CATSFSGGKETQYF.